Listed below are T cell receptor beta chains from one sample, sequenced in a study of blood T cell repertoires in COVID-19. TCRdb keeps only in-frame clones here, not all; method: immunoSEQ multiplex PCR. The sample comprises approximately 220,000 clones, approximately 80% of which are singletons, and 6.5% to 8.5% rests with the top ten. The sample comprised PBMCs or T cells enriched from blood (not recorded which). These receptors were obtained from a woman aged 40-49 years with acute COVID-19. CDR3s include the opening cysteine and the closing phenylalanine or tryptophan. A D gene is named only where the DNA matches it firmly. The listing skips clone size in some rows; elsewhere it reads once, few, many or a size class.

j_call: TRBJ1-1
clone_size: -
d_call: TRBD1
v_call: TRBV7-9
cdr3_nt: TGTGCCAGCAGCCTCCAACAGGGGACTGAAGCTTTCTTT
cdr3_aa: CASSLQQGTEAFF

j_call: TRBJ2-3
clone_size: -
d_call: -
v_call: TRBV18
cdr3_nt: TGTGCCAGCTCTCAGGAGGATGCACATACGCAGTATTTT
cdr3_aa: CASSQEDAHTQYF

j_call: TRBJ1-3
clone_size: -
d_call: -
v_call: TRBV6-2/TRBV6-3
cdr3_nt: TGTGCCAGCAGTAATCAGGGAAACACCATATATTTT
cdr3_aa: CASSNQGNTIYF

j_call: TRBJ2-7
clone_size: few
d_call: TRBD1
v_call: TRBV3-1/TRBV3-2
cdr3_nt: TGTGCCAGCAGCCAGGGACAGTTAACGTACGAGCAGTACTTC
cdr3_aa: CASSQGQLTYEQYF

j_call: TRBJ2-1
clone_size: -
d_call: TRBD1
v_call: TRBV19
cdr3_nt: TGTGCCAGTAGTATTGGTTCAGGGGGCCGCAATGAGCAGTTCTTC
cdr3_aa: CASSIGSGGRNEQFF

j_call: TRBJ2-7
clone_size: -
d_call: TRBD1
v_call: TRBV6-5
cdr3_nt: TGTGCCAGCAGTACGGGACAGGGGAATCACGAGCAGTACTTC
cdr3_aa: CASSTGQGNHEQYF

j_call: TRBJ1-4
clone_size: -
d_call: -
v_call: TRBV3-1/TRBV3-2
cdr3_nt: TGTGCCAGCAGCCCGGACAGTAATGAAAAACTGTTTTTT
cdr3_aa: CASSPDSNEKLFF

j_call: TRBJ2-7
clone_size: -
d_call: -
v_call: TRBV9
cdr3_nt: TGTGCCAGCAGCGTAGGAGAGGGACTTAGCTCCTACGAGCAGTACTTC
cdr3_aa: CASSVGEGLSSYEQYF

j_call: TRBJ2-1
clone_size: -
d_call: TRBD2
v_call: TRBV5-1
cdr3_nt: TGCGCCAGCAGCTTAGCGGGGGGGATCCATGAGCAGTTCTTC
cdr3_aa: CASSLAGGIHEQFF

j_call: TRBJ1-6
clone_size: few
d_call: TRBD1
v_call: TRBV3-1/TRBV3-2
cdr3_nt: TGTGCCAGCAGCCGCGGGACAGGGGGCATGAATAATTCACCCCTCCACTTT
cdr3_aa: CASSRGTGGMNNSPLHF

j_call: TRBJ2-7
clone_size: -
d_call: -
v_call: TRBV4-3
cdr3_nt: TGCGCCAGCAGCCAATCGCCGAGCGCCACGTCCCACGAGCAGTACTTC
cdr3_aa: CASSQSPSATSHEQYF

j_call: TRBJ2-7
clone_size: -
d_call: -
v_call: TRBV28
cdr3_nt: TGTGCCAGCAGTCTATTGGGCCCGGTGAGCTACGAGCAGTACTTC
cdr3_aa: CASSLLGPVSYEQYF

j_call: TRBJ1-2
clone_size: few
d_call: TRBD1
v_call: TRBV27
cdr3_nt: TGTGCCAGCAGTTCAACAGGGGCCCTCTACTATGGCTACACCTTC
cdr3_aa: CASSSTGALYYGYTF

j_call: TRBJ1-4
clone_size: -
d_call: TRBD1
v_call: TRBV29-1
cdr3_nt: TGCAGCGTGACCGGGACAGGGGGCAATAGTAGGGCTAATGAAAAACTGTTTTTT
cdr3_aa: CSVTGTGGNSRANEKLFF

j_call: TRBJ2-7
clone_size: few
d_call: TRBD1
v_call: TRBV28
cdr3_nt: TGTGCCAGCAGTCGGACAGGGTCGATCTACGAGCAGTACTTC
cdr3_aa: CASSRTGSIYEQYF

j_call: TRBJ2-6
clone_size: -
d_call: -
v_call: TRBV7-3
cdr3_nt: TGTGCCAGCAGCTTAAGGGGCAGCTCTGGGGCCAACGTCCTGACTTTC
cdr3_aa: CASSLRGSSGANVLTF

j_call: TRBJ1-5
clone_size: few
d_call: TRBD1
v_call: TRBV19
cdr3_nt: TGTGCCACCCGGGACAGGGGACAGCCCCAGCATTTT
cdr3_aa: CATRDRGQPQHF

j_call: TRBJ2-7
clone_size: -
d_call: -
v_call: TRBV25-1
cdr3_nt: TGTGCCAGCAGCTATGACATCTCCTACGAGCAGTACTTC
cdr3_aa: CASSYDISYEQYF

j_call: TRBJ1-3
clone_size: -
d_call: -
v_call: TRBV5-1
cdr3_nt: TGCGCCAGCAGCCCTACCGGGACAAGCTCTGGAAACACCATATATTTT
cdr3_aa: CASSPTGTSSGNTIYF

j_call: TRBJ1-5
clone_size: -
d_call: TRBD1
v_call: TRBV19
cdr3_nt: TGTGCCAGCGTTCGTAACAGGGGGATTTATAGCAATCAGCCCCAGCATTTT
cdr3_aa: CASVRNRGIYSNQPQHF

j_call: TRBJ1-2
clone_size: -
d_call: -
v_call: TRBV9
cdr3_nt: TGTGCCAGCAGCGTAGGCGTAAGCGTCCTCGGTGGCTACACCTTC
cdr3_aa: CASSVGVSVLGGYTF

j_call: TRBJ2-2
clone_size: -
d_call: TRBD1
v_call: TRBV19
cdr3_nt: TGTGCCAGTAGACCGGGACAGGGTAACACCGGGGAGCTGTTTTTT
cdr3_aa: CASRPGQGNTGELFF

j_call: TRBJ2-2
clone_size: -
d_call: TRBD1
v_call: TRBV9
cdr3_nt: TGTGCCAGCAGCGTCGGGACAGGGTCGAACACCGGGGAGCTGTTTTTT
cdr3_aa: CASSVGTGSNTGELFF

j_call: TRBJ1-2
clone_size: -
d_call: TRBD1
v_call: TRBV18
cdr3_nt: TGTGCCAGCTCACCTAACCACGGGACAGGCCGGAACCATAACTATGGCTACACCTTC
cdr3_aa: CASSPNHGTGRNHNYGYTF

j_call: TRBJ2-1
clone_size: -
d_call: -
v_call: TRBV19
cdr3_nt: TGTGCCAGTAGGATAGGGGCCGTAGTAGGTGAGCAGTTCTTC
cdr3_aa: CASRIGAVVGEQFF

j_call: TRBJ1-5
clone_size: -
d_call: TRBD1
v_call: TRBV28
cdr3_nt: TGTGCCAGCAGTAGAACACAGGGGGCAAGCAATCAGCCCCAGCATTTT
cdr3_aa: CASSRTQGASNQPQHF